Presented here are 19 T cell receptor beta chains from one specimen sequenced in a study of T cell responses to AZD1222 COVID-19 vaccine (dated by TCRdb to the early 2020s). The time point label, read with the paper, signifies: about 28 days (+/-7) after the second vaccine dose. What the treatment or condition label conveys for this sample: meningococcal conjugate vaccine given as trial control. Libraries were built with the immunoSEQ multiplex PCR assay. This is the immuneACCESS table as TCRdb keeps it, with only in-frame sequences that have V and J called. A part of the clones is gone; compared with another copy, unresolved V genes explain less than half, and the rest is unexplained. In all, the sample holds about 180,000 clones, and 85% to 95% of those were seen once. The ten largest clones take up about 1% of the sample. Sequencing was performed on peripheral blood, taken 28 days after the second dose of the MenACWY control vaccine. These receptors were collected from an adult who received the MenACWY meningococcal vaccine as a control.

The genes are TRBV10-3 and TRBJ2-7; 11 bases map to TRBD2. The germline V gene encodes CDR1 ENHRY and CDR2 SYGVKD. Germline trimming cut 10 bases from V and 0 bases from J; bases unmatched to any gene: 5. The CDR3 runs 14 residues. DNA for the CDR3: TGTGCCAGCGGCACTAGCGGGGGCTCCTACGAGCAGTACTTC. Translated, it gives CASGTSGGSYEQYF.

The rearrangement joins TRBV6-5 to TRBJ2-5; D is possibly TRBD1 or TRBD2 (5 bases each). The CDR3 consists of 16 residues. The V gene lost 2 bases and the J gene lost 2 bases, with 15 bases spanning the gap. From germline, CDR1 is MNHEY and CDR2 SVGAGI. DNA for the CDR3: TGTGCCAGCAGTTACCAGAGGGGTCCTAAACAAGAGACCCAGTACTTC. Its protein is CASSYQRGPKQETQYF.

The gene calls are TRBV5-1 and TRBJ1-1; 7 bases are a match to TRBD1. The V segment lost 4 bases and the J segment 7 bases; nucleotides outside the gene matches: 4. Germline V gene sequence: CDR1 SGHRS, CDR2 YFSETQ. This CDR3 comprises 12 residues. The DNA for the CDR3 is TGCGCCAGCAGCCAACGGACAGGTGAAGCTTTCTTT. Translated, it gives CASSQRTGEAFF.

The chain is built from TRBV6-6 and TRBJ1-1; D is unclear. V was clipped by 2 bases and J by 0 bases, with 1 base between them. CDR3 length: 12 amino acids. Germline-derived CDR1 and CDR2 are MNHNY and SVGAGI (reference sequence). The CDR3: CASSYMNTEAFF. CDR3 DNA sequence: TGTGCCAGCAGTTACATGAACACTGAAGCTTTCTTT.

The chain combines TRBV12-5 with TRBJ1-3; D possibly corresponds to TRBD1 (6 bases). The germline CDR1 and CDR2 sequences are LGHNT and FRNRAP. V dropped 3 bases and J dropped 0 bases, with 15 bases sitting between them. This CDR3 comprises 17 residues. CDR3 in amino acids: CASGFSTGDYSGNTIYF. The CDR3 bases are TGTGCTAGTGGTTTTTCGACAGGCGATTACTCTGGAAACACCATATATTTT.

CDR3 nucleotide sequence: TGTGCCAGCAGCGTACGGGGGGTCCTAAGCAATCAGCCCCAGCATTTT. Translated, it gives CASSVRGVLSNQPQHF. The V call is TRBV7-8, the J call TRBJ1-5; D may be TRBD1 (5 bases). There are 16 residues in the CDR3. V was shortened by 5 bases and J by 1 base, with 15 bases between the two germline ends. The germline CDR1 and CDR2 sequences are SGHVS and FQNEAQ.

The CDR3 spells CASSPPSGGWVGETQYF. The CDR3, as DNA: TGTGCCAGCAGCCCCCCTAGCGGGGGTTGGGTCGGGGAGACCCAGTACTTC. This chain uses TRBV5-4 with TRBJ2-5; 10 bases agree with TRBD2. CDR1 SGHNT and CDR2 YYREEE come from the germline V gene (reference sequence). The CDR3 is made up of 17 amino acids. Losses at the gene ends were 4 bases for V and 5 bases for J; bases not matched to a gene: 14.

The genes are TRBV4-3 and TRBJ1-1; D remains ambiguous. Germline V gene data show CDR1 as LGHNA and CDR2 as YSLEER. V was clipped by 0 bases and J by 1 base, with 9 bases between them. CDR3 length: 15 amino acids. The CDR3 DNA is TGCGCCAGCAGCCAAGATAGATCGAAGAACACTGAAGCTTTCTTT. This sequence encodes CASSQDRSKNTEAFF.

The genes are TRBV19 and TRBJ1-5; the match to TRBD1 covers 8 bases. The V segment lost 6 bases and the J segment 4 bases; nucleotides outside the gene matches: 11. Germline V gene data show CDR1 as LNHDA and CDR2 as SQIVND (reference sequence). The CDR3 runs to 16 residues. The CDR3 bases are TGTGCCAGTAGCCCTGGGAAGGACAGGGAGAATCAGCCCCAGCATTTT. Translation gives CASSPGKDRENQPQHF.

This chain uses TRBV2 with TRBJ2-5; 8 bases agree with TRBD1. The trim removed 3 bases at V and 5 bases at J, leaving 11 bases unmatched. This CDR3 spans 16 amino acids. Germline V gene lookup returns CDR1 SNHLY and CDR2 FYNNEI. CDR3 region: CASSDSTRGLGETQYF. DNA of the CDR3: TGTGCCAGCAGTGATTCTACCAGGGGGCTTGGGGAGACCCAGTACTTC.

The V call is TRBV6-2 or TRBV6-3, the J call TRBJ1-2; unclear D gene. The CDR3 runs 14 residues. V shed 2 bases and J shed 4 bases, with 11 bases lying between them. Per germline, CDR1 MNHEY and CDR2 SVGEGT. DNA for the CDR3: TGTGCCAGCAGTTACAACAGAAGACCCTATGGCTACACCTTC. Amino acids: CASSYNRRPYGYTF.

V gene TRBV4-1 combines with J gene TRBJ1-2; D possibly corresponds to TRBD1 (5 bases). The V end was cut by 1 base, the J end by 8 bases, with 17 bases between. In germline, CDR1 is MGHRA, CDR2 YSYEKL. This CDR3 is 15 amino acids long. The CDR3 is CASSQAVQTVGGYTF. CDR3 nucleotides: TGCGCCAGCAGCCAAGCGGTACAGACAGTAGGAGGCTACACCTTC.

J is TRBJ2-7 and V is TRBV28; TRBD2 is a possible D gene (6 bases). Trimming stripped 4 bases from V and 3 bases from J, with 13 bases between. Germline lookup yields CDR1 MDHEN and CDR2 SYDVKM. This CDR3 comprises 14 residues. DNA of the CDR3: TGTGCCAGCAGTTCGGTCGGGGGTCGCTACGAGCAGTACTTC. Translated: CASSSVGGRYEQYF.

This chain joins TRBV5-8 and TRBJ1-5; D perhaps matches TRBD1 (6 bases). CDR3 length equals 14 residues. The V gene's germline CDR1 is SGHTS and CDR2 YDEGEE. With 0 bases removed from V and 7 bases from J, the gap between germline ends came to 11 bases. In DNA form, the CDR3 reads TGTGCCAGCAGCTTGGTGATGGGGGCCCAGCCCCAGCATTTT. This codes for CASSLVMGAQPQHF.

This clone was counted a single time. CDR3 amino acids: CASSLMANTGELFF. Here the CDR3 DNA reads TGTGCCAGCAGCTTGATGGCGAACACCGGGGAGCTGTTTTTT. The genes are TRBV7-9 and TRBJ2-2; no firm D call. The CDR3 has 14 amino acids. Germline lookup yields CDR1 SEHNR and CDR2 FQNEAQ (reference sequence). Trimming cost V 3 bases and J 0 bases, with 5 bases left between them.

The chain combines TRBV9 with TRBJ2-1; the D gene is possibly TRBD2 (7 bases). V was trimmed by 1 base and J by 8 bases, leaving 16 bases between them. The CDR3 has 15 amino acids. Germline CDR1 and CDR2: SGDLS and YYNGEE. The CDR3 loop reads CASSVMSWGGDEQFF. The CDR3 DNA sequence: TGTGCCAGCAGCGTAATGTCATGGGGGGGCGATGAGCAGTTCTTC.

The DNA for the CDR3 is TGTGCCAGCAGTTTGAGCACTGAAGCTTTCTTT. Protein: CASSLSTEAFF. The chain combines TRBV28 with TRBJ1-1; D is undetermined. The germline V gene has CDR1 MDHEN and CDR2 SYDVKM. With 3 bases removed from V and 4 bases from J, the gap between germline ends came to 3 bases. This CDR3 is 11 amino acids long.

CDR3 residues: CASSPQGRNGYTF. CDR3 DNA sequence: TGTGCCAGCAGTCCACAGGGGAGGAATGGCTACACCTTC. The chain combines TRBV12-3 or TRBV12-4 with TRBJ1-2; 7 positions agree with TRBD1. The CDR3 loop spans 13 amino acids. V gave up 5 bases and J gave up 6 bases; unmatched junction bases: 6.

This clone was seen a handful of times. This rearrangement joins TRBV9 to TRBJ1-5; 10 bases are a match to TRBD1. The CDR3 runs 16 residues. Per the germline V gene, CDR1 is SGDLS and CDR2 is YYNGEE. V gave up 3 bases and J gave up 4 bases; unmatched junction bases: 7. CDR3: CASSAGQGKGNQPQHF. The CDR3 nucleotides are TGTGCCAGCAGCGCGGGACAGGGGAAGGGGAATCAGCCCCAGCATTTT.